The 28 T cell receptor beta chains reported below all come from one sample, sequenced in a study of T cells after posttransplantation cyclophosphamide. Only in-frame clones appear in the TCRdb table, and some are missing; sequencing was by immunoSEQ multiplex PCR. This sample comprises under 45,000 clones, none seen once only. The sample comprised PBMCs. The receptor set was obtained from a woman between 45 and 65 years old in good health and a related stem cell transplant donor.

The sample holds many counts of this clone. J is TRBJ1-1 and V is TRBV27, with a possible D match to TRBD1 (5 bases). This CDR3 spans 12 amino acids. The germline V gene encodes CDR1 MNHEY and CDR2 SMNVEV (reference sequence). V was shortened by 6 bases and J by 6 bases, with 11 bases between the two germline ends. In DNA, the CDR3 is TGTGCCAGCAGCCGACGGGGGGCTGAAGCTTTCTTT. As protein: CASSRRGAEAFF.

This clone has at least ten counts. This sequence joins TRBV7-8 and TRBJ1-1; TRBD1 matches 9 bases. The CDR3 has 14 amino acids. J lost 5 bases, V lost 5 bases, and 6 bases had no gene match. The germline gives CDR1 SGHVS, CDR2 FQNEAQ. CDR3 nucleotides: TGTGCCAGCAGCCTATACAGGGGGCGAACTGAAGCTTTCTTT. It yields the protein CASSLYRGRTEAFF.

At least ten counts were recorded for this clone. The rearrangement joins TRBV4-3 to TRBJ2-7; TRBD1 might be the D (5 bases). V was shortened by 4 bases and J by 2 bases, with 18 bases between the two germline ends. Looked up from germline, CDR1 is LGHNA and CDR2 is YSLEER. The CDR3 covers 16 residues. The CDR3 reads CASSPTFGRVPYEQYF. In DNA form, the CDR3 reads TGCGCCAGCAGCCCAACCTTCGGCAGGGTCCCCTACGAGCAGTACTTC.

This clone was recorded many times. The chain couples TRBV9 to TRBJ2-6; tentative D call: TRBD1 (5 bases). V lost 7 bases, J lost 3 bases, and 11 bases lay in between. Germline lookup yields CDR1 SGDLS and CDR2 YYNGEE. The CDR3 length is 14 residues. The CDR3 is CASQRGGGANVLTF. The CDR3 nucleotides are TGTGCCAGCCAAAGGGGTGGTGGGGCCAACGTCCTGACTTTC.

This clone was observed at least ten times. V is TRBV10-3 and J is TRBJ2-3; the D is unclear. CDR3 length: 12 amino acids. Per germline, CDR1 ENHRY and CDR2 SYGVKD. Between the trimmed V and J ends, which lost 0 bases and 9 bases, there was a span of 7 bases. The chain's CDR3 is CAISESTRTQYF. CDR3 bases: TGTGCCATCAGTGAGTCGACAAGGACGCAGTATTTT.

This clone came up many times. The chain has TRBV6-5 and TRBJ1-2; D is uncertain. CDR1 MNHEY and CDR2 SVGAGI come from the germline V gene. The CDR3 is made up of 12 amino acids. The V gene lost 6 bases and the J gene lost 5 bases, with 10 bases spanning the gap. The CDR3 DNA sequence: TGTGCCAGCAGAAACGGGTATTATGGCTACACCTTC. Translating gives CASRNGYYGYTF.

This clone was counted at least ten times. The chain combines TRBV7-3 with TRBJ2-1, with 9 bases aligning to TRBD1. V dropped 5 bases and J dropped 5; count of bases not matched to a gene: 4. The CDR3 has 14 residues. Germline values: CDR1 SGHTA, CDR2 FQGTGA. The CDR3 DNA reads TGTGCCAGCAGCGAAGGACAGGGGCACAATGAGCAGTTCTTC. Its translation: CASSEGQGHNEQFF.

This clone appeared many times. The chain recombines TRBV5-1 with TRBJ1-4, with 9 bases that match TRBD1. Per the germline V gene, CDR1 is SGHRS and CDR2 is YFSETQ. The ends lost 4 bases at V and 8 bases at J; junction bases unmatched: 18. This CDR3 contains 18 residues. The CDR3 sequence: CASSRDRVPYKPGEKLFF. Here the CDR3 DNA reads TGCGCCAGCAGCCGGGACAGGGTTCCCTACAAACCGGGGGAAAAACTGTTTTTT.

This clone came up many times. This chain joins TRBV6-1 and TRBJ1-2; D is possibly TRBD1 (5 bases). Germline CDR1 is MNHNS and CDR2 is SASEGT. This CDR3 contains 16 residues. The ends were cut back, 2 bases at V and 4 bases at J, with 17 bases in the middle. CDR3 sequence: CASSETPGANSYGYTF. The CDR3 region has the DNA TGTGCCAGCAGTGAAACCCCTGGGGCGAACTCCTATGGCTACACCTTC.

This clone was observed at least ten times. The gene calls are TRBV5-1 and TRBJ2-3; 9 bases align to TRBD1. The CDR3 totals 15 residues. Per germline, CDR1 SGHRS and CDR2 YFSETQ. With V trimmed by 1 base and J by 3 bases, 3 bases remained unmatched. CDR3 amino acids: CASSLYRGRTDTQYF. In DNA form, the CDR3 reads TGCGCCAGCAGCTTGTACAGGGGGCGGACAGATACGCAGTATTTT.

This clone was observed many times. The chain is built from TRBV10-3 and TRBJ2-2; 7 bases line up with TRBD1. After removal of 9 bases from V and 4 bases from J, the junction contained 11 bases not matched to a gene. The CDR3 contains 15 residues. Germline CDR1 ENHRY, CDR2 SYGVKD. This CDR3 is CAISDGRGFTGELFF. CDR3 in DNA: TGTGCCATTTCCGACGGCAGGGGGTTCACCGGGGAGCTGTTTTTT.

In this sample, this clone turned up many times. V and J are TRBV5-5 and TRBJ1-4; TRBD1 matches at 9 bases. The CDR3 sequence is 15 residues long. Per germline, CDR1 SGHKS and CDR2 YYEKEE (reference sequence). The junction had 5 bases not matched to a gene; V was cut back by 0 bases and J by 8 bases. DNA of the CDR3: TGTGCCAGCAGCTTGGTAGGACAGGGGTACGAAAAACTGTTTTTT. Protein: CASSLVGQGYEKLFF. Together with reference TRBV5-5 and TRBJ1-4, the CDR3 gives the full variable domain: DAGVTQSPTHLIKTRGQQVTLRCSPISGHKSVSWYQQVLGQGPQFIFQYYEKEERGRGNFPDRFSARQFPNYSSELNVNALLLGDSALYLCASSLVGQGYEKLFFGSGTQLSVL.

At least ten counts were recorded for this clone. The CDR3 loop reads CASSLAGGYGYTF. CDR3 DNA sequence: TGTGCCAGCAGCTTAGCAGGCGGTTATGGCTACACCTTC. The chain recombines TRBV7-2 with TRBJ1-2; no clear D. V lost 0 bases and J lost 5, with 7 bases in between. CDR3 length: 13 residues. CDR1 and CDR2 from the germline V gene are SGHTA and FQGNSA.

This clone was recorded at least ten times. V is TRBV7-8 and J is TRBJ2-7; D is possibly TRBD1 (7 bases). The CDR3 extends over 14 amino acids. Germline V gene data show CDR1 as SGHVS and CDR2 as FQNEAQ. Deletions cut 3 bases from V and 3 bases from J, with 12 bases between. The CDR3 bases are TGTGCCAGCAGCTTTGGAGGGGGCGGCTACGAGCAGTACTTC. Its protein is CASSFGGGGYEQYF.

The chain recombines TRBV28 with TRBJ1-2; maybe TRBD1 (6 bases). This CDR3 comprises 15 residues. Germline V gene lookup returns CDR1 MDHEN and CDR2 SYDVKM. Trimming removed 7 bases at V and 8 bases at J, with 23 bases between. For the CDR3, the DNA is TGTGCCAGCAACTCGAGGGGGACGGCTCCCTGGGGCTACACCTTC. Translated, it gives CASNSRGTAPWGYTF.

This clone was detected ten times or more. The rearrangement links TRBV2 to TRBJ2-1; TRBD2 might be the D (6 bases). The CDR3 extends over 15 amino acids. V was cut by 2 bases and J by 0 bases, with 8 bases left in between. Germline CDR1 and CDR2: SNHLY and FYNNEI. The CDR3 DNA sequence: TGTGCCAGCAGTGAAATGGGGGGCTCCTACAATGAGCAGTTCTTC. It encodes CASSEMGGSYNEQFF. The complete variable domain, with remaining parts taken from reference TRBV2 and TRBJ2-1, reads EPEVTQTPSHQVTQMGQEVILRCVPISNHLYFYWYRQILGQKVEFLVSFYNNEISEKSEIFDDQFSVERPDGSNFTLKIRSTKLEDSAMYFCASSEMGGSYNEQFFGPGTRLTVL.

This clone was observed at least ten times. The J gene is TRBJ2-7, the V gene TRBV5-4, with 10 bases fitting TRBD2. Germline V gene data show CDR1 as SGHNT and CDR2 as YYREEE (reference sequence). The CDR3 runs to 17 residues. The J segment lost 3 bases and the V segment lost 2 bases, leaving 11 bases of the junction unmatched. Here the CDR3 DNA reads TGTGCCAGCAGCTTCCCGGATCCTAGCGGGGGTCTCTACGAGCAGTACTTC. As protein: CASSFPDPSGGLYEQYF. The whole variable domain, filled in from reference TRBV5-4 and TRBJ2-7, reads ETGVTQSPTHLIKTRGQQVTLRCSSQSGHNTVSWYQQALGQGPQFIFQYYREEENGRGNFPPRFSGLQFPNYSSELNVNALELDDSALYLCASSFPDPSGGLYEQYFGPGTRLTVT.

At least ten counts were recorded for this clone. The J gene is TRBJ1-4, the V gene TRBV7-9; 8 nucleotides line up with TRBD1. This CDR3 has 14 residues. V lost 4 bases, J lost 6 bases, and 4 bases stayed unmatched. CDR1 is SEHNR and CDR2 is FQNEAQ in the germline V gene (reference sequence). The CDR3 sequence: CASSSNRGDEKLFF. The CDR3 DNA reads as TGTGCCAGCAGCTCGAACAGGGGGGATGAAAAACTGTTTTTT.

This clone was found many times. This sequence joins TRBV7-2 and TRBJ1-4; 8 nucleotides agree with TRBD1. Germline V gene sequence: CDR1 SGHTA, CDR2 FQGNSA. V trimming: 5 bases; J trimming: 7 bases; junction bases outside the gene matches: 6. The CDR3 has 14 amino acids. The DNA for the CDR3 is TGTGCCAGCAGCCCGGACAGGGAGACTGAAAAACTGTTTTTT. Translated: CASSPDRETEKLFF.

This clone was detected many times. This chain joins TRBV27 and TRBJ1-5, with 8 bases lining up with TRBD1. CDR1 and CDR2 (germline): MNHEY, SMNVEV (reference sequence). V gave up 0 bases and J gave up 7 bases; unmatched junction bases: 5. The CDR3 is 15 residues long. DNA for the CDR3: TGTGCCAGCAGTTTATCGGGACAGGCACGACAGCCCCAGCATTTT. As protein: CASSLSGQARQPQHF.

This clone was recorded at least ten times. The chain couples TRBV27 to TRBJ2-1, with 7 nucleotides matching TRBD2. This CDR3 has 17 residues. The germline CDR1 and CDR2 sequences are MNHEY and SMNVEV (reference sequence). The V and J ends lost 4 bases and 6 bases, in that order; junction bases with no gene match: 15. The CDR3 region is CASSSMAYGTGGNEQFF. The CDR3 nucleotides read TGTGCCAGCAGTTCCATGGCATATGGGACGGGGGGCAATGAGCAGTTCTTC.

This clone was seen more than once but under ten times. The chain joins TRBV27 to TRBJ2-3, with a tentative D call TRBD1 (5 bases). Germline values: CDR1 MNHEY, CDR2 SMNVEV (reference sequence). The V and J ends lost 2 bases and 0 bases respectively, with 12 bases between them. The CDR3 consists of 16 residues. The CDR3 coding sequence is TGTGCCAGCAGTTTAGACCCAGGGAAAAGCACAGATACGCAGTATTTT. Its protein product is CASSLDPGKSTDTQYF.

In its sample, this clone was seen many times. This chain connects TRBV19 to TRBJ1-4; D might be TRBD1 (6 bases). This CDR3 spans 17 amino acids. CDR1 is LNHDA and CDR2 is SQIVND in the germline V gene (reference sequence). The V end lost 1 base, the J end lost 0 bases, and 12 bases lay between the germline ends. Written as DNA, the CDR3 is TGTGCCAGTAGTATAGGCCTTCGGACAGCAACTAATGAAAAACTGTTTTTT. This translates into CASSIGLRTATNEKLFF.

This clone occurred many times. The chain joins TRBV4-1 to TRBJ2-6; 10 bases are shared with TRBD1. The V gene end was trimmed by 0 bases and the J gene end by 0 bases; junction bases not matched to a gene: 2. Germline V gene lookup returns CDR1 MGHRA and CDR2 YSYEKL. The CDR3 runs 18 residues. The CDR3, as DNA: TGCGCCAGCAGCCAAGAAGGGACAGGGGTCTCTGGGGCCAACGTCCTGACTTTC. Translation: CASSQEGTGVSGANVLTF.

This clone was seen at least ten times. This sequence joins TRBV29-1 and TRBJ2-7, with TRBD1 matching 8 bases. V was clipped by 5 bases and J by 3 bases; unmatched bases: 6. Germline V CDR1 and CDR2: SQVTM, ANQGSEA. The CDR3 is 13 amino acids. The DNA for the CDR3 is TGCAGCGTTTTACCCGACAGGGGCTACGAGCAGTACTTC. Its protein product is CSVLPDRGYEQYF.

This clone was detected ten times or more. The chain employs TRBV5-1 and TRBJ2-2, with no clear D. The CDR3 runs 14 residues. Per the germline V gene, CDR1 is SGHRS and CDR2 is YFSETQ. V gave up 4 bases and J gave up 4 bases, with 11 bases separating them. The CDR3, as DNA: TGCGCCAGCAGCCCCGACAAGCCCACCGGGGAGCTGTTTTTT. Translation: CASSPDKPTGELFF.

This clone has ten or more counts. The gene calls are TRBV6-1 and TRBJ1-1; unclear D gene. The CDR3 extends over 13 amino acids. Trimming stripped 9 bases from V and 0 bases from J, with 11 bases between. CDR1 and CDR2 from the germline V gene are MNHNS and SASEGT. The CDR3 sequence: CASSAGVNTEAFF. The CDR3 nucleotides read TGTGCCAGTTCGGCGGGCGTGAACACTGAAGCTTTCTTT.

This clone showed up many times. This chain uses TRBV4-1 with TRBJ1-1; the match to TRBD1 covers 8 bases. V was pared by 2 bases and J by 9 bases, with 2 bases of the junction left unmatched. In germline, CDR1 is MGHRA, CDR2 YSYEKL. The CDR3 runs 12 residues. CDR3 nucleotide sequence: TGCGCCAGCAGCCAAAGCAGGGGGCAAGCTTTCTTT. This sequence encodes CASSQSRGQAFF.